This TCR beta chain is drawn from a study of blood T cells in healthy people across ages. Using a J-beta primer mix together with a sample-barcoded 5' primer, a second PCR was run for about 7 to 12 cycles. TCRdb fed the 5' RACE reads into MiXCR, producing one record per CDR3 protein. The sample lists 1.5 million or so distinct CDR3 sequences; around two fifths were seen once. CDR1 is SQVTM, CDR2 ANQGSEA, per germline. The junction had 8 bases not matched to a gene; V was cut back by 3 bases and J by 3 bases. The CDR3 is made up of 15 amino acids. Study results and limitations: Because sorting was not performed, PBMCs prevented conclusive naive versus antigen-experienced comparison.

This clonotype came up once. Its antigen remains unknown. Material: blood. This TCR was sampled from a woman younger than 35 in good health. J is TRBJ1-2 and V is TRBV29-1, with 9 bases fitting TRBD1. The chain's CDR3 is CSVDVAGQGDYGYTF. The DNA of the CDR3 is TGCAGCGTTGACGTAGCGGGACAGGGAGACTATGGCTACACCTTC.